The 20 T cell receptor beta chains presented below share a single source sample, sequenced in a study of human T cells and chemical hapten exposure. TCRdb used MiXCR to reprocess the RACE reads, holding one entry per CDR3 protein. The data show approximately 100,000 distinct CDR3 sequences, with around 12% seen just once and 1.6% held by the top ten. Regarding time point: pre-sensitization, week 0. Sample treatment: therapeutic diphenylcyclopropenone sensitization with weekly scalp DPC. The sequences come from whole blood, collected in connection with sensitization to the hapten diphenylcyclopropenone (DPC). Receptor source: a woman between 45 and 65 years old with alopecia areata. Some clones in this sample may be carry-over from other donors' samples.

This chain connects TRBV7-8 to TRBJ2-3; D is unclear. Germline V gives CDR1 SGHVS, CDR2 FQNEAQ. The length of the CDR3 is 12 residues. Trimming left V 8 bases short and J 8 bases short, with 14 bases between. The DNA for the CDR3 is TGTGCCAGCCTGGGTAGCAACCCTACGCAGTATTTT. It codes for CASLGSNPTQYF.

This clonotype was picked up many times. V gene TRBV3-1 combines with J gene TRBJ1-1; 9 bases match TRBD1. J was trimmed by 0 bases and V by 8 bases; bases with no gene match: 22. The CDR3 runs to 20 residues. Germline loops: CDR1 LGHDT, CDR2 YNNKEL (reference sequence). CDR3 sequence: CASDGGDRVSPRRMNTEAFF. As DNA, the CDR3 is TGTGCCAGCGACGGGGGGGACAGGGTAAGTCCGCGTCGCATGAACACTGAAGCTTTCTTT.

A few counts support this clonotype. The chain has TRBV10-3 and TRBJ2-6; no definite D call. The V and J ends lost 1 base and 0 bases respectively, with 4 bases between them. CDR1 and CDR2 from the germline V gene are ENHRY and SYGVKD. This CDR3 comprises 15 residues. This chain's CDR3 is CAISEWASGANVLTF. CDR3 DNA sequence: TGTGCCATCAGTGAGTGGGCCTCTGGGGCCAACGTCCTGACTTTC.

Note on this clonotype: This sequence may be a read error, since a much larger clone differs from it by one base. The rearrangement links TRBV6-1 to TRBJ2-7; no reliable D call. The V gene's germline CDR1 is MNHNS and CDR2 SASEGT. V lost 0 bases, J lost 1 base, and 10 bases lay in between. This CDR3 spans 15 amino acids. CDR3 coding DNA: TGTGCCAGCAGTGAAGCGCTGTCGACGTCCTACGAGCAGTACTTC. Translation gives CASSEALSTSYEQYF.

The rearrangement joins TRBV28 to TRBJ2-4, with a weak D call TRBD2 (6 bases). Germline CDR1 is MDHEN and CDR2 is SYDVKM. The CDR3 runs to 16 residues. The ends were cut back, 2 bases at V and 1 base at J, with 12 bases in the middle. CDR3 loop: CASSLTGVRAKNIQYF. CDR3 DNA sequence: TGTGCCAGCAGTTTAACGGGGGTGAGGGCCAAAAACATTCAGTACTTC.

This sequence joins TRBV4-1 and TRBJ2-7; no firm D call. This CDR3 is built from 15 residues. Trimming stripped 0 bases from V and 5 bases from J, with 14 bases between. Germline lookup yields CDR1 MGHRA and CDR2 YSYEKL. The CDR3 spells CASSQEREGLNEQYF. CDR3 nucleotide sequence: TGCGCCAGCAGCCAAGAAAGGGAAGGCCTAAACGAGCAGTACTTC.

The V gene is TRBV12-3 or TRBV12-4, the J gene TRBJ1-1; D is unclear. V lost 6 bases and J 0 bases, leaving 8 bases between the germline ends. The CDR3 totals 13 residues. CDR3 coding DNA: TGTGCCAGCAGCAAACAGTTGAACACTGAAGCTTTCTTT. Its translation: CASSKQLNTEAFF.

This rearrangement joins TRBV6-1 to TRBJ2-1; TRBD1 agrees at 7 bases. In germline, CDR1 is MNHNS, CDR2 SASEGT. The CDR3 totals 13 residues. J lost 4 bases, V lost 6 bases, and 3 bases had no gene match. CDR3 sequence: CASRKDRYNEQFF. The CDR3 bases are TGTGCCAGCAGAAAGGACAGGTACAATGAGCAGTTCTTC.

This rearrangement joins TRBV23-1 to TRBJ2-3; D may be TRBD1 (5 bases). TRBV23-1 is given ORF status, its function remaining uncertain. V was cut by 4 bases and J by 6 bases, with 29 bases left in between. The CDR3 is 19 residues long. The CDR3 region is CASSPPILSSTVLKDTQYF. The CDR3 DNA is TGCGCCAGCAGTCCACCAATCCTTTCTTCGACAGTTCTAAAGGATACGCAGTATTTT.

This clonotype was recorded many times. The chain carries TRBV18 and TRBJ2-1, with unresolved D. The germline V gene encodes CDR1 KGHSH and CDR2 LQKENI. The CDR3 runs 11 residues. With 6 bases removed from V and 7 bases from J, the gap between germline ends came to 7 bases. In nucleotides, the CDR3 is TGTGCCAGCTCGCGAAGGAATGAGCAGTTCTTC. Its translation: CASSRRNEQFF.

There are a few counts of this clonotype. V gene TRBV5-1 combines with J gene TRBJ2-5; D is ambiguous. V was shortened by 5 bases and J by 5 bases, with 7 bases between the two germline ends. The germline gives CDR1 SGHRS, CDR2 YFSETQ. The CDR3 covers 11 residues. This chain's CDR3 is CASSMEETQYF. CDR3 nucleotides: TGCGCCAGCAGTATGGAGGAGACCCAGTACTTC.

There are a few counts of this clonotype. V is TRBV4-2 and J is TRBJ2-7; D may be TRBD1 (6 bases). Trimming took off 0 bases at V and 0 bases at J, with 12 bases between the two ends. This CDR3 contains 16 residues. CDR1 is LGHNA and CDR2 is YNFKEQ in the germline V gene. CDR3 nucleotide sequence: TGTGCCAGCAGCCAAGATCCACAGGGTTTCTCCTACGAGCAGTACTTC. Its translation is CASSQDPQGFSYEQYF.

This clonotype was counted between two and nine times. The V and J genes are TRBV29-1 and TRBJ2-1, with TRBD1 as a possible D gene (5 bases). V shed 0 bases and J shed 4 bases, with 13 bases lying between them. Germline lookup yields CDR1 SQVTM and CDR2 ANQGSEA. This CDR3 comprises 15 residues. The DNA for the CDR3 is TGCAGCGTTGAAGATGTAGGGGCCCTATACAATGAGCAGTTCTTC. Its protein product is CSVEDVGALYNEQFF.

The V call is TRBV5-5, the J call TRBJ2-1, with D unresolved. V lost 3 bases and J lost 2, with 18 bases in between. Germline CDR1 and CDR2: SGHKS and YYEKEE (reference sequence). The CDR3 runs 17 residues. The CDR3 coding sequence is TGTGCCAGCAGCTCTCCCGTTATTTGGTCCCCCTACAATGAGCAGTTCTTC. Translating it yields CASSSPVIWSPYNEQFF.

CDR3 nucleotides: TGTGCCAGCAGCGGGACTAGTGGCACCGGGGAGCTGTTTTTT. Protein sequence: CASSGTSGTGELFF. The chain links TRBV9 to TRBJ2-2; 7 nucleotides agree with TRBD2. The germline V gene encodes CDR1 SGDLS and CDR2 YYNGEE. The V and J ends lost 3 bases and 4 bases, in that order; junction bases with no gene match: 3. The CDR3 has 14 amino acids.

A few counts support this clonotype. This sequence joins TRBV7-6 and TRBJ2-3; D not resolved. V shed 7 bases and J shed 2 bases, with 10 bases lying between them. The CDR3 length is 13 residues. Germline V gene data show CDR1 as SGHVS and CDR2 as FNYEAQ. The CDR3 bases are TGTGCCAGCACCTCCAGTTACACAGATACGCAGTATTTT. Its translation: CASTSSYTDTQYF. Based on the CDR3 plus reference TRBV7-6 and TRBJ2-3, the full variable domain is GAGVSQSPRYKVTKRGQDVALRCDPISGHVSLYWYRQALGQGPEFLTYFNYEAQQDKSGLPNDRFSAERPEGSISTLTIQRTEQRDSAMYRCASTSSYTDTQYFGPGTRLTVL.

The chain has TRBV5-1 and TRBJ2-3, with 8 bases lining up with TRBD2. After removal of 3 bases from V and 1 base from J, the junction contained 4 bases not matched to a gene. From germline, CDR1 is SGHRS and CDR2 YFSETQ. The CDR3 is 15 amino acids. CDR3 sequence reads: CASSSETSGTDTQYF. CDR3 coding DNA: TGCGCCAGCAGCTCTGAGACTAGCGGCACAGATACGCAGTATTTT. The whole variable domain, filled in from reference TRBV5-1 and TRBJ2-3, reads KAGVTQTPRYLIKTRGQQVTLSCSPISGHRSVSWYQQTPGQGLQFLFEYFSETQRNKGNFPGRFSGRQFSNSRSEMNVSTLELGDSALYLCASSSETSGTDTQYFGPGTRLTVL.

This clonotype was recorded a few times. This chain connects TRBV4-3 to TRBJ2-7; D is ambiguous. V was shortened by 0 bases and J by 3 bases, with 12 bases between the two germline ends. The CDR3 consists of 15 residues. Germline CDR1 reads LGHNA; CDR2 reads YSLEER. CDR3 amino acids: CASSQDRQVVYEQYF. CDR3 bases: TGCGCCAGCAGCCAAGACCGCCAGGTCGTCTACGAGCAGTACTTC.

The chain has TRBV6-6 and TRBJ1-5; the D is unclear. V gave up 7 bases and J gave up 0 bases, with 10 bases separating them. The germline V gene encodes CDR1 MNHNY and CDR2 SVGAGI (reference sequence). This CDR3 contains 14 residues. The CDR3 protein is CASNSWASNQPQHF. The DNA for the CDR3 is TGTGCCAGCAATAGTTGGGCTAGCAATCAGCCCCAGCATTTT.

The chain recombines TRBV28 with TRBJ2-4, with 8 bases matching TRBD1. In germline, CDR1 is MDHEN, CDR2 SYDVKM. V shed 4 bases, J shed 8 bases, and the junction held 7 bases outside the gene matches. This CDR3 is built from 14 residues. The DNA for the CDR3 is TGTGCCAGCAGTTCTGGGACAGGAGGGGACATTCAGTACTTC. This gives the protein CASSSGTGGDIQYF.